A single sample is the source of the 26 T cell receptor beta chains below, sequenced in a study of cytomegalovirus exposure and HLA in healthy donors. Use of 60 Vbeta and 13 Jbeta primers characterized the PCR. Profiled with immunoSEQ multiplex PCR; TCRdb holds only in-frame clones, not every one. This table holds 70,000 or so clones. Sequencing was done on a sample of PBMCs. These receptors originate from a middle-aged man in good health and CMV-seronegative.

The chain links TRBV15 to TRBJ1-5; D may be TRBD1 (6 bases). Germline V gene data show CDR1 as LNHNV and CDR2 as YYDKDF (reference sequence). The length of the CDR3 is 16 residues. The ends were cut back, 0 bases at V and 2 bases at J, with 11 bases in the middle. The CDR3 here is CATSREDSGGNQPQHF. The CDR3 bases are TGTGCCACCAGCAGAGAGGACAGTGGAGGCAATCAGCCCCAGCATTTT.

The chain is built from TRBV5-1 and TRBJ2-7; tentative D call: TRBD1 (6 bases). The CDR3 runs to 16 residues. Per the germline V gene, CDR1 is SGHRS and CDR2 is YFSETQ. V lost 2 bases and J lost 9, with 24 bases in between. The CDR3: CASSFLNRGQPGRQYF. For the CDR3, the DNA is TGCGCCAGCAGCTTCTTGAACCGCGGACAGCCAGGTCGGCAGTACTTC. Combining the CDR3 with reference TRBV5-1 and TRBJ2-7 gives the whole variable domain KAGVTQTPRYLIKTRGQQVTLSCSPISGHRSVSWYQQTPGQGLQFLFEYFSETQRNKGNFPGRFSGRQFSNSRSEMNVSTLELGDSALYLCASSFLNRGQPGRQYFGPGTRLTVT.

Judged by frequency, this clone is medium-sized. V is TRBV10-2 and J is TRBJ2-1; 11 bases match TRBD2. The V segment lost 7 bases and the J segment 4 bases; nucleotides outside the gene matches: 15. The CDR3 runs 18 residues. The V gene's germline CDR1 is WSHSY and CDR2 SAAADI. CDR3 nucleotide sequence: TGCGCCAGCATCCTTGGCGGAATTAGCGGGGGGGCGTACAATGAGCAGTTCTTC. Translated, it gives CASILGGISGGAYNEQFF.

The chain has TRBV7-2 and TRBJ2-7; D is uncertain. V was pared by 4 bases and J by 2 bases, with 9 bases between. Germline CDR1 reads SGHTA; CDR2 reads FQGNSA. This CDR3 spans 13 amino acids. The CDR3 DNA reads TGTGCCAGCAGCTCACAACGGGCCTACGAGCAGTACTTC. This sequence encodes CASSSQRAYEQYF.

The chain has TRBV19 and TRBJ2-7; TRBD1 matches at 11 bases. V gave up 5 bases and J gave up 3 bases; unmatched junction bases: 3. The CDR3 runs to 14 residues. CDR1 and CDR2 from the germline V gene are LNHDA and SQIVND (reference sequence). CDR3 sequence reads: CASSPGTGGYEQYF. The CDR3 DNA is TGTGCCAGTAGTCCCGGGACAGGGGGCTACGAGCAGTACTTC.

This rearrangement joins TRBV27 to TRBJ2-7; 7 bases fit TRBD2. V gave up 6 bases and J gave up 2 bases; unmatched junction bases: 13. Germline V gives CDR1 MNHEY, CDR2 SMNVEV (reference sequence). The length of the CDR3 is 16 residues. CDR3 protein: CASRPLAAGIAYEQYF. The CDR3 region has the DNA TGTGCCAGCAGGCCTCTAGCGGCCGGGATTGCCTACGAGCAGTACTTC.

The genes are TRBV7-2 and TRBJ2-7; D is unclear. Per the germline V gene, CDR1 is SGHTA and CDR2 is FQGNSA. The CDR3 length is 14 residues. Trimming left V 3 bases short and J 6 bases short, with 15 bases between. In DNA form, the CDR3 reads TGTGCCAGCAGCTTTAGACCGGTCGACTCCGAGCAGTACTTC. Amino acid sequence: CASSFRPVDSEQYF.

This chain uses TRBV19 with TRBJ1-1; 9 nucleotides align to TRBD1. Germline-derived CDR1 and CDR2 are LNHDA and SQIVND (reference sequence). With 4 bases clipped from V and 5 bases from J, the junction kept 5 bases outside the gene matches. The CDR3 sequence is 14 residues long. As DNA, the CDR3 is TGTGCCAGTAGTACCGGGACAGGGAATACTGAAGCTTTCTTT. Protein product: CASSTGTGNTEAFF.

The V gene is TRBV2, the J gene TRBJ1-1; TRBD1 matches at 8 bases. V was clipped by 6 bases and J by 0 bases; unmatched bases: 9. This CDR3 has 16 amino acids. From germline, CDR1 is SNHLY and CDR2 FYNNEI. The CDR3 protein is CASSFRTGTMNTEAFF. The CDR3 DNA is TGTGCCAGCAGCTTTCGGACAGGGACCATGAACACTGAAGCTTTCTTT.

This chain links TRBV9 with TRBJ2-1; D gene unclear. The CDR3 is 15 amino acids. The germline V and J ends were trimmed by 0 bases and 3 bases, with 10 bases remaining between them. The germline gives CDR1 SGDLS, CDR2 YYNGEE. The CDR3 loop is CASSVVGQDYNEQFF. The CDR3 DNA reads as TGTGCCAGCAGCGTAGTAGGTCAGGACTACAATGAGCAGTTCTTC.

The CDR3 reads CASSPLGTSGPYEQYF. The CDR3 DNA is TGTGCCAGCAGTCCACTCGGGACTAGCGGACCGTACGAGCAGTACTTC. The chain carries TRBV27 and TRBJ2-5; 11 bases agree with TRBD2. The J call may be wrong; the DNA end is better matched by TRBJ2-7. The CDR3 length is 16 residues. Germline V gene sequence: CDR1 MNHEY, CDR2 SMNVEV (reference sequence).

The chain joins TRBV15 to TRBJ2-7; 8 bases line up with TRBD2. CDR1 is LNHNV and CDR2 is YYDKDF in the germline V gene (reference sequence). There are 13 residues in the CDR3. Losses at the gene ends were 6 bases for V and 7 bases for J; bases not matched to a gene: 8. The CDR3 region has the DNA TGTGCCACCAGTCCAGCGGGGGCCACAGAGCAGTACTTC. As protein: CATSPAGATEQYF.

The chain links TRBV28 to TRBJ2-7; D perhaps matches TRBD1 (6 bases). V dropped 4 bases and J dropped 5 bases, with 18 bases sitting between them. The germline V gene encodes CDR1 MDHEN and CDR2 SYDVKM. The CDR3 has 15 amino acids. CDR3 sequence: CASSSPPGARDEQYF. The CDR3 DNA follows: TGTGCCAGCAGTTCCCCCCCAGGGGCGAGGGACGAGCAGTACTTC.

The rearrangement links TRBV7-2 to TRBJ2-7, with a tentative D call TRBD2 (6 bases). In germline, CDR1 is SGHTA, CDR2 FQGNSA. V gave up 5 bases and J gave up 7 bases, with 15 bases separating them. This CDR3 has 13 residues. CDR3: CASSPEGPREQYF. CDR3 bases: TGTGCCAGCAGCCCGGAGGGGCCCCGGGAGCAGTACTTC.

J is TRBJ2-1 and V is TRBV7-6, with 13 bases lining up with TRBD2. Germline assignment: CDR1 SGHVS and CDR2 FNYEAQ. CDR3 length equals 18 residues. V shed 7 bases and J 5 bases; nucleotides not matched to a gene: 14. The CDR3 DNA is TGTGCCAGCACCAGACAACCGACTAGCGGGAGGCTTGACAATGAGCAGTTCTTC. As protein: CASTRQPTSGRLDNEQFF.

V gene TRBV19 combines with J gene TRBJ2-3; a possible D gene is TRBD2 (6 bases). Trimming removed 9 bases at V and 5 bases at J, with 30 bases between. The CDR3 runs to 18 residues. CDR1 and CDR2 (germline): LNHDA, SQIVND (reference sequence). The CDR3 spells CASVARGVGPGSLDTQYF. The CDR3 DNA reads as TGTGCCAGCGTGGCTCGGGGAGTCGGGCCCGGGAGCCTAGATACGCAGTATTTT.

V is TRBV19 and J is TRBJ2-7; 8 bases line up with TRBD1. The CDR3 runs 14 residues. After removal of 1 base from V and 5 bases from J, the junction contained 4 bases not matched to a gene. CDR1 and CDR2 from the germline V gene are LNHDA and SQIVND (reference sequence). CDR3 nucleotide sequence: TGTGCCAGTAGTATAGTGACAGGGGTTAACGAGCAGTACTTC. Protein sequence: CASSIVTGVNEQYF.

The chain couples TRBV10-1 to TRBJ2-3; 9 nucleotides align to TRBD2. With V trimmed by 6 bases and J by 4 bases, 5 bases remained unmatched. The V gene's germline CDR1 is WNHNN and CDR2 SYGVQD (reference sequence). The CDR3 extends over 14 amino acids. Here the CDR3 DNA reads TGCGCCAGCAGCCTAGCGGGGTCCTCAGATACGCAGTATTTT. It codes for CASSLAGSSDTQYF.

CDR3 amino acids: CASSKISGALYEQYF. The CDR3 region has the DNA TGTGCCAGCAGCAAAATTAGCGGGGCCCTATACGAGCAGTACTTC. This rearrangement joins TRBV7-2 to TRBJ2-7; 8 bases match TRBD2. Germline V CDR1 and CDR2: SGHTA, FQGNSA. This CDR3 region has 15 residues. With 5 bases clipped from V and 4 bases from J, the junction kept 10 bases outside the gene matches.

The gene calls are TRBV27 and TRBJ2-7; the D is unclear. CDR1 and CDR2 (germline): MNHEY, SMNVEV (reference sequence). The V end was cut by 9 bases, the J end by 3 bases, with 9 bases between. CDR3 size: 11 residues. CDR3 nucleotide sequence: TGTGCCAGGCGCCCCTTCTACGAGCAGTACTTC. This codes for CARRPFYEQYF.

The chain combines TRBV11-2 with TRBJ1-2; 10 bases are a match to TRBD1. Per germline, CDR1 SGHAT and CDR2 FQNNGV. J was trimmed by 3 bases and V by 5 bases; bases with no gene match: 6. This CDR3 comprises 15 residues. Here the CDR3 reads CASSTGGQGDYGYTF. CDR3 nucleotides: TGTGCCAGCAGCACAGGAGGACAGGGGGACTATGGCTACACCTTC.

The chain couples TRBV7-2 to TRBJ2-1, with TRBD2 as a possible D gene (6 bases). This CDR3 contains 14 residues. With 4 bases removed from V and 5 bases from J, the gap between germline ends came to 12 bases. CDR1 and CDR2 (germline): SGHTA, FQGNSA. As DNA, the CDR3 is TGTGCCAGCAGCTGGGACTCCTTCAACAATGAGCAGTTCTTC. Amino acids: CASSWDSFNNEQFF.

The CDR3 loop reads CASSESFRGAVQPQHF. CDR3 sequence (DNA): TGCGCCAGCAGTGAGTCGTTCCGGGGGGCTGTTCAGCCCCAGCATTTT. V gene TRBV10-2 combines with J gene TRBJ1-5, with D possibly matching TRBD1 (6 bases). CDR1 WSHSY and CDR2 SAAADI come from the germline V gene. The V and J ends lost 0 bases and 6 bases respectively, with 15 bases between them. The CDR3 contains 16 residues.

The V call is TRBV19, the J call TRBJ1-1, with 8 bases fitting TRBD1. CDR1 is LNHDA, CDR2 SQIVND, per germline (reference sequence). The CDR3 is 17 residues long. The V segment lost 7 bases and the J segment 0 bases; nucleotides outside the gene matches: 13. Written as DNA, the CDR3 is TGTGCCAGTAAATCCTCCGACAGGGGCTATATGAACACTGAAGCTTTCTTT. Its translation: CASKSSDRGYMNTEAFF.

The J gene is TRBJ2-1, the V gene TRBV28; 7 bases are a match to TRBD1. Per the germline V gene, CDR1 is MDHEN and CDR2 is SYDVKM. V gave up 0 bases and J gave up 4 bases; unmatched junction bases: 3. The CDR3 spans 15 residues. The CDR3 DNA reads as TGTGCCAGCAGTTTATGGGGACAGCTATACAATGAGCAGTTCTTC. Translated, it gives CASSLWGQLYNEQFF.

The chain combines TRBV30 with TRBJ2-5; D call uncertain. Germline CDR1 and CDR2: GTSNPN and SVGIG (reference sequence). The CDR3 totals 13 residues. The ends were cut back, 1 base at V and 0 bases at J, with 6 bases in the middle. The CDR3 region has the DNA TGTGCCTGGAGTGCCTCTAACCAAGAGACCCAGTACTTC. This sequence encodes CAWSASNQETQYF.